These 2 T cell receptor beta chains share one sample of origin, sequenced in a study of blood T cell repertoires in COVID-19. The table came from immunoSEQ multiplex PCR; TCRdb's copy has only in-frame clones and leaves some out. The data contain about 150,000 clones, roughly 89% of them seen just once; the ten biggest clones take up just under 0.95%. Sequences were obtained from peripheral blood. The receptors originated from a woman aged 50 to 65 with acute or convalescent COVID-19.

The rearrangement uses TRBV29-1 and TRBJ2-7, with a possible D match to TRBD1 (6 bases). Germline V gene data show CDR1 as SQVTM and CDR2 as ANQGSEA. The CDR3 is 13 residues long. V was cut by 5 bases and J by 4 bases, with 15 bases left in between. The CDR3 loop reads CSVLWTVRYEQYF. The CDR3 bases are TGCAGCGTTCTTTGGACAGTAAGATACGAGCAGTACTTC.

The V and J genes are TRBV6-5 and TRBJ2-3, with 8 bases fitting TRBD1. Germline CDR1 and CDR2: MNHEY and SVGAGI. Unmatched junction bases numbered 8, after V lost 6 bases and J lost 6 bases. The CDR3 loop spans 14 amino acids. CDR3 sequence (DNA): TGTGCCAGCAGGGCAGGGGGCCCACATGATACGCAGTATTTT. Translating it yields CASRAGGPHDTQYF.